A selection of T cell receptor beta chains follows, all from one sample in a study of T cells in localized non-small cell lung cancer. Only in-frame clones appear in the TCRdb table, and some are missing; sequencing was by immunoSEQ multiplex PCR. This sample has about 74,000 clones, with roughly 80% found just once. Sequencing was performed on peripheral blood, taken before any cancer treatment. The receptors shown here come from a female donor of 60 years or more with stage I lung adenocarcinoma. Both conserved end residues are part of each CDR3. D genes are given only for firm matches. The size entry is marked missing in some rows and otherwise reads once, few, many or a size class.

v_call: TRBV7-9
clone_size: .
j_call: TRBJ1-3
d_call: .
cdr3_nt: TGTGCCAGCAGCTTAAGTCAGGCGGCTGGAAACACCATATATTTT
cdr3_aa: CASSLSQAAGNTIYF

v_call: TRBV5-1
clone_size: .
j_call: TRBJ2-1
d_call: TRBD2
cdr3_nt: TGCGCCAGCAGCTCCGGACTAGCGGGAGCGGATGAGCAGTTCTTC
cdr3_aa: CASSSGLAGADEQFF

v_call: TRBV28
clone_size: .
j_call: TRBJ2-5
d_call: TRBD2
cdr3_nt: TGTGCCAGCAGAACCACTAGCGGGAGATCGGAGACCCAGTACTTC
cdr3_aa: CASRTTSGRSETQYF

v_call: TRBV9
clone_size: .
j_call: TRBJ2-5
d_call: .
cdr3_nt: TGTGCCAGCAGCCCCCGGGCCTTCGATAAAGAGACCCAGTACTTC
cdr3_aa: CASSPRAFDKETQYF

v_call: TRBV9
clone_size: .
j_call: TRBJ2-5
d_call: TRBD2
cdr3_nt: TGTGCCAGCAGCGTACCTAGCGGGAGCCAAGAGACCCAGTACTTC
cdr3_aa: CASSVPSGSQETQYF

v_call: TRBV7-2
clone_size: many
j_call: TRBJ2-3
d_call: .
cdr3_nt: TGTGCCAGCAGCTTAGTCGGGACCACAGATACGCAGTATTTT
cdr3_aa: CASSLVGTTDTQYF

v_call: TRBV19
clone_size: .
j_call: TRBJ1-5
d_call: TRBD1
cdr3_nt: TGTGCCAGTAGTAACCGACAGGGCTATAGCAATCAGCCCCAGCATTTT
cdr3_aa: CASSNRQGYSNQPQHF

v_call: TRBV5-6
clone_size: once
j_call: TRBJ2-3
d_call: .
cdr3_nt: TGTGCCAGCAGCTTCGGGACTCCCGGGGCAGATACGCAGTATTTT
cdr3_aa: CASSFGTPGADTQYF

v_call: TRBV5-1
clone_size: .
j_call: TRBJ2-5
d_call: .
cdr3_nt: TGCGCCAGCAGCCCACCCGGGACGGGAGAGACCCAGTACTTC
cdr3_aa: CASSPPGTGETQYF

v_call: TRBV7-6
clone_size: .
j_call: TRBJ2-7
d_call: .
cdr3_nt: TGTGCCAGCAGCCCAATGGGGTCCGGGTACGAGCAGTACTTC
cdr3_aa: CASSPMGSGYEQYF

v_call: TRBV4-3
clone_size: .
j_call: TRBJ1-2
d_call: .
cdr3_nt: TGCGCCAGCAGCCCGCGGTGGGGACCACAGGGCTATGGCTACACCTTC
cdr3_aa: CASSPRWGPQGYGYTF

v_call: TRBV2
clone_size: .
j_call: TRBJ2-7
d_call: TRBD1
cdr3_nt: TGTGCCAGCAGTGAAGAGGGGGCCGAGTACTTC
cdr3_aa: CASSEEGAEYF

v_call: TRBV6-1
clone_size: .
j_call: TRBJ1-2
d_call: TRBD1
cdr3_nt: TGTGCCAGCAGTCCAGGGGGGGCGTCTCTGCGTGGCTACACCTTC
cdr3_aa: CASSPGGASLRGYTF

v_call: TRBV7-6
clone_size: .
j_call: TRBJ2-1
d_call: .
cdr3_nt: TGTGCCAGCAGCCCAAGCCTTAGTGGTAGGGAGCAGTTCTTC
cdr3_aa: CASSPSLSGREQFF

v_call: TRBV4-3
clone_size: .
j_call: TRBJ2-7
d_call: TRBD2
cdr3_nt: TGCGCCAGCAGCCAAGCCCGGGGCCTAGCGGGAGACGAGCAGTACTTC
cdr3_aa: CASSQARGLAGDEQYF

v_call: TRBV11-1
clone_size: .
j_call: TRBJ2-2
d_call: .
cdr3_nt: TGTGCCAGCAGCCACGACCCGAACACCGGGGAGCTGTTTTTT
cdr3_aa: CASSHDPNTGELFF

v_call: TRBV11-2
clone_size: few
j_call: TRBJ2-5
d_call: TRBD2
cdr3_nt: TGTGCCAGCAGCGTTACTAGCGGGGGGGTCCAAGAGACCCAGTACTTC
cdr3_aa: CASSVTSGGVQETQYF

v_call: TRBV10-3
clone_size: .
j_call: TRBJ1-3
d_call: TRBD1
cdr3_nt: TGTGCCAGCCGACAGGGGAGTACTGGAAACACCATATATTTT
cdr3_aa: CASRQGSTGNTIYF

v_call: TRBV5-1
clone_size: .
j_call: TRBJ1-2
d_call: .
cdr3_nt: TGCGCCAGCAGCTTGGAAGGACTGTCCGACTATGGCTACACCTTC
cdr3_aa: CASSLEGLSDYGYTF

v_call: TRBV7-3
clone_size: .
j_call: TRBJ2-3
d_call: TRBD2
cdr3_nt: TGTGCCAGCAGCTTAACGCGGGGGGGCCCTGATACGCAGTATTTT
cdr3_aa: CASSLTRGGPDTQYF

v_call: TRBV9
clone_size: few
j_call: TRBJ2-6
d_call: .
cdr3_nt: TGTGCCAGCAGCGTAGGGGGCGCTGGGGCCAACGTCCTGACTTTC
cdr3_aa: CASSVGGAGANVLTF

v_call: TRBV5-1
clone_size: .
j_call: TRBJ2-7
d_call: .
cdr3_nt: TGCGCCAGCAGCTTGCTGGGAGAAATTTACTACGAGCAGTACTTC
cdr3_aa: CASSLLGEIYYEQYF

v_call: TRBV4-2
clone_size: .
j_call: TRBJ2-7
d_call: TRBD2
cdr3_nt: TGTGCCAGCAGCCAAGGACTAGCGGGAGTAGCCTACGAGCAGTACTTC
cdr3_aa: CASSQGLAGVAYEQYF

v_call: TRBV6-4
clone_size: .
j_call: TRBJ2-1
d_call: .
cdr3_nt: TGTGCCAGCAGTGCCGGGACGGGACCCAATGAGCAGTTCTTC
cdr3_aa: CASSAGTGPNEQFF

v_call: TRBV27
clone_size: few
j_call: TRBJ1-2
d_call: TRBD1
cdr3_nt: TGTGCCAGCAGGCGGACAGGGGGCGGCTATGGCTACACCTTC
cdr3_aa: CASRRTGGGYGYTF

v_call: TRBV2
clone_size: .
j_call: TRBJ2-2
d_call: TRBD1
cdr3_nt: TGTGCCAGCAGTTACAGGGGGCCCAACGGGGAGCTGTTTTTT
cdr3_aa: CASSYRGPNGELFF

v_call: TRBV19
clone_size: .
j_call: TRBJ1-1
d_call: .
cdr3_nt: TGTGCCAGTAGTATAGGACAGATGAACACTGAAGCTTTCTTT
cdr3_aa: CASSIGQMNTEAFF